This is a list of T cell receptor beta chains from one sample in a study of cytomegalovirus exposure and HLA in healthy donors. Profiled with immunoSEQ multiplex PCR; TCRdb holds only in-frame clones, not every one. The sample records fewer than 80,000 clones, about 77% being singletons. The sequencing sample was made of PBMCs. The receptors derive from a young woman in good health and CMV-seronegative. Each CDR3 is given with its conserved first and last residue. A D gene is named only where the DNA matches it firmly. Clone sizes are given selectively: once, few, many, or a class where the clone is expanded.

len	abundance	v_gene	d_gene	j_gene	CDR3nt	CDR3aa
17	.	TRBV29-1	TRBD1	TRBJ1-1	TGCAGCGTTGAAGGGCTGCTGCTTAGAGGGGGCTTACCTGAAGCTTTCTTT	CSVEGLLLRGGLPEAFF
15	.	TRBV18	.	TRBJ2-7	TGTGCCAGCTCACCACCCTCCCCAGGGTCAGGCGAGCAGTACTTC	CASSPPSPGSGEQYF
16	once	TRBV10-3	TRBD1	TRBJ1-2	TGTGCCATCAGTGAGCCCGACAGGGGCCCCTACTATGGCTACACCTTC	CAISEPDRGPYYGYTF
13	.	TRBV27	.	TRBJ1-5	TGTGCCAGCAGTCCCGTAGGGGATCAGCCCCAGCATTTT	CASSPVGDQPQHF
14	.	TRBV13	.	TRBJ1-4	TGTGCCAGCAGCTCCGCCGGAGGGGAGGGAAAACTGTTTTTT	CASSSAGGEGKLFF
21	.	TRBV4-1	TRBD1	TRBJ2-3	TGCGCCAGCAGTCAGCCCCCCGGGACAGGGGCCCCGTTTCTCCTCACAGATACGCAGTATTTT	CASSQPPGTGAPFLLTDTQYF
16	.	TRBV11-3	TRBD2	TRBJ2-1	TGTGCCAGCAGCTCCGGGTTGGCGGGAGGGAACTATGAGCAGTTCTTC	CASSSGLAGGNYEQFF
14	.	TRBV27	.	TRBJ2-5	TGTGCCAGCAGTTCTTTGGGGCCTCAAGAGACCCAGTACTTC	CASSSLGPQETQYF
17	.	TRBV13	TRBD2	TRBJ2-1	TGTGCCAGCAGCTTCTGGACTAGCGGGAGGGAGGCCAATGAGCAGTTCTTC	CASSFWTSGREANEQFF
16	.	TRBV30	.	TRBJ1-2	TGTGCCTGGAAGGGGGGGGCCTACTTAGCTAACTATGGCTACACCTTC	CAWKGGAYLANYGYTF
13	once	TRBV7-2	TRBD1	TRBJ1-2	TGTGCCAGCAGCCCAGCCACAGGGGAAGGCTACACCTTC	CASSPATGEGYTF
15	.	TRBV6-5	TRBD2	TRBJ2-2	TGTGCCAGCAGTTACTATGGGGGGGAGGTCGGGGAGCTGTTTTTT	CASSYYGGEVGELFF
19	few	TRBV28	TRBD2	TRBJ2-6	TGTGCCAGCAGTCCCCGTTGGCTAGCGGAGAGCTCTGGGGCCAACGTCCTGACTTTC	CASSPRWLAESSGANVLTF
14	.	TRBV18	TRBD1	TRBJ1-2	TGTGCCAGCTCAACGGACAGGGAGAGGTATGGCTACACCTTC	CASSTDRERYGYTF
14	.	TRBV2	TRBD1	TRBJ1-1	TGTGCCAGCAGTGTAGCACAGGGGTACACTGAAGCTTTCTTT	CASSVAQGYTEAFF
17	.	TRBV14	.	TRBJ2-7	TGTGCCAGCAGCCGGATAAGAAAGGGGCCAAGCTCCTACGAGCAGTACTTC	CASSRIRKGPSSYEQYF
17	.	TRBV10-3	TRBD1	TRBJ1-2	TGTGCCATCAACAGAGAACCCACAGGGGCCGTTAACTATGGCTACACCTTC	CAINREPTGAVNYGYTF
13	.	TRBV10-3	TRBD1	TRBJ2-7	TGTGCCACCCTAGGGACAGGGCTGGACGAGCAGTACTTC	CATLGTGLDEQYF
12	few	TRBV27	.	TRBJ1-2	TGTGCCAGCCGCACTGGCGGCTATGGCTACACCTTC	CASRTGGYGYTF
14	.	TRBV5-1	TRBD2	TRBJ2-7	TGCGCCAGCAGCTTTAGCGGGAGTTACTACGAGCAGTACTTC	CASSFSGSYYEQYF
15	.	TRBV27	TRBD2	TRBJ2-2	TGTGCCAGCAGTGGAGGGACTAGCGGCACCGGGGAGCTGTTTTTT	CASSGGTSGTGELFF
13	few	TRBV11-2	.	TRBJ2-7	TGTGCCAGCAGCAACGGGGTGGGCTACGAGCAGTACTTC	CASSNGVGYEQYF
11	few	TRBV6-5	TRBD1	TRBJ2-1	TGTGCCAGCAGCTTACAGGGGGCGCAGTTCTTC	CASSLQGAQFF
15	medium-sized	TRBV10-1	.	TRBJ2-2	TGCGCCAGCAGTGATGTCAGGGCCGTCGGCGGGGAGCTGTTTTTT	CASSDVRAVGGELFF
15	.	TRBV4-1	TRBD1	TRBJ2-5	TGCGCCAGCAGCCAGGGAGACAGGGTAGGGGTAGCCCAGTACTTC	CASSQGDRVGVAQYF
17	.	TRBV7-9	.	TRBJ1-3	TGTGCCAGCAGCTTAAAAGAGGCGACTAACTCTGGAAACACCATATATTTT	CASSLKEATNSGNTIYF
13	.	TRBV9	TRBD1	TRBJ1-1	TGTGCCAGCAGCGTAGGGACAGGGACTGAAGCTTTCTTT	CASSVGTGTEAFF
14	.	TRBV18	TRBD1	TRBJ2-5	TGTGCCAGCTCCCGATCTGGGACAGAAGAGACCCAGTACTTC	CASSRSGTEETQYF
15	once	TRBV7-7	TRBD2	TRBJ2-2	TGTGCCAGCAGCCGGACTAGCGGGAGGGCCGGGGAGCTGTTTTTT	CASSRTSGRAGELFF
15	.	TRBV21-1	.	TRBJ2-7	TGTGCCAGCAGCCCGCGAGCGGATAGAGAATACGAGCAGTACTTC	CASSPRADREYEQYF
15	.	TRBV7-9	.	TRBJ2-6	TGTGCCAGCAGCCCCCGTACATTTGGGGCCAACGTCCTGACTTTC	CASSPRTFGANVLTF
16	.	TRBV7-3	TRBD2	TRBJ2-3	TGTGCCAGCAGCCTGATAGCGGGGGGGAGCACAGATACGCAGTATTTT	CASSLIAGGSTDTQYF
11	.	TRBV19	TRBD1	TRBJ1-1	TGTGCCAGTAGCCGACAGGGGGAAGCTTTCTTT	CASSRQGEAFF
14	.	TRBV29-1	.	TRBJ1-4	TGCAGCGTTGTTGTGAGGTCTGGTGGTGAAAAACTGTTTTTT	CSVVVRSGGEKLFF
16	.	TRBV4-2	.	TRBJ2-3	TGTGCCAGCAGCCCAGCTGACTCCTCGAGCACAGATACGCAGTATTTT	CASSPADSSSTDTQYF
15	.	TRBV15	.	TRBJ1-5	TGTGCCACCAGCAGAGAGTGGACAGAAGGACAGCCCCAGCATTTT	CATSREWTEGQPQHF
15	.	TRBV2	TRBD2	TRBJ2-2	TGTGCCAGCACTCGTAGCGGGGCGAACACCGGGGAGCTGTTTTTT	CASTRSGANTGELFF
16	few	TRBV6-5	.	TRBJ2-6	TGTGCCAGCAGTTACTCAAGGAGCTCTGGGGCCAACGTCCTGACTTTC	CASSYSRSSGANVLTF
17	.	TRBV4-1	TRBD2	TRBJ2-5	TGCGCCAGCAGCCAAGGGCTTATTGGCGGGAGGGGGGAGACCCAGTACTTC	CASSQGLIGGRGETQYF
15	.	TRBV28	TRBD1	TRBJ1-1	TGTGCCAGCAGGCTGACGGACAGGTTGAACACTGAAGCTTTCTTT	CASRLTDRLNTEAFF
14	.	TRBV27	.	TRBJ2-5	TGTGCCAGCAGTTTGGGGAGGGGGGTGGAGACCCAGTACTTC	CASSLGRGVETQYF
14	.	TRBV19	.	TRBJ1-2	TGTTTTTTTTTCAAGCAGAAGGCGGCATACGGCTACACCTTC	CFFFKQKAAYGYTF
12	.	TRBV4-1	.	TRBJ2-2	TGCGCCAGCAGCCAAGGCTTAGCTGAGCTGTTTTTT	CASSQGLAELFF
17	.	TRBV28	TRBD1	TRBJ1-1	TGTGCCGGTGTGAGCGGTGACAGGGGGCGGGAGGGCACTGAAGCTTTCTTT	CAGVSGDRGREGTEAFF
16	.	TRBV5-1	TRBD2	TRBJ2-3	TGCGCCAGCAGCTTGTCAGAGACTAGCGTACCAGATACGCAGTATTTT	CASSLSETSVPDTQYF
14	.	TRBV29-1	.	TRBJ1-1	TGCAGCGTAGCTAAAGGGGGGGCGGACACTGAAGCTTTCTTT	CSVAKGGADTEAFF
14	few	TRBV29-1	.	TRBJ1-1	TGCAGCGTTTTCCTCTGGGCGCGGGGCACTGAAGCTTTCTTT	CSVFLWARGTEAFF
15	.	TRBV28	TRBD2	TRBJ2-1	TGTGCCAGCAGTTTTGCGGGAGTCTCCTACAATGAGCAGTTCTTC	CASSFAGVSYNEQFF
13	.	TRBV11-2	.	TRBJ2-3	TGTGCCAGCAGGGGGAAAGGGGCAGATACGCAGTATTTT	CASRGKGADTQYF
12	few	TRBV19	.	TRBJ1-2	TGTGCCAGTTGGACAGTGAGGACGGGCTACACCTTC	CASWTVRTGYTF
13	.	TRBV2	.	TRBJ1-1	TGTGCCAGCAGGGCCGGGACAAGGATTGAAGCTTTCTTT	CASRAGTRIEAFF
14	.	TRBV29-1	.	TRBJ2-5	TGCAGCGTAGAAGGACCTGACAGCCAAGAGACCCAGTACTTC	CSVEGPDSQETQYF
13	.	TRBV7-9	.	TRBJ2-3	TGTGCCAGCAGCTTAGCATGGGAGGATACGCAGTATTTT	CASSLAWEDTQYF
18	.	TRBV21-1	.	TRBJ1-5	TGTGCCAGCAGCAAAAGGGACAGGGTTGCCCCCCACAATCAGCCCCAGCATTTT	CASSKRDRVAPHNQPQHF
11	few	TRBV11-2	.	TRBJ2-1	TGTGCCAGTACGAGGGGGGGTGAGCAGTTCTTC	CASTRGGEQFF
12	.	TRBV28	.	TRBJ1-1	TGTGCCAGCAGTTTAGCGGGAGGTGAGGCTTTCTTT	CASSLAGGEAFF
15	.	TRBV6-5	TRBD1	TRBJ1-2	TGTGCCAGCAGGCACCGGGACAGTGGGCACTATGGCTACACCTTC	CASRHRDSGHYGYTF
15	.	TRBV12-2	.	TRBJ1-5	TGTGCAAGTCGCTGCCCAGGGGACGGCAATCAGCCCCAGCATTTT	CASRCPGDGNQPQHF
15	.	TRBV7-2	TRBD1	TRBJ1-5	TGTGCCAGCAGCTTAAGAAGGGGGCTAGGGCAGCCCCAGCATTTT	CASSLRRGLGQPQHF